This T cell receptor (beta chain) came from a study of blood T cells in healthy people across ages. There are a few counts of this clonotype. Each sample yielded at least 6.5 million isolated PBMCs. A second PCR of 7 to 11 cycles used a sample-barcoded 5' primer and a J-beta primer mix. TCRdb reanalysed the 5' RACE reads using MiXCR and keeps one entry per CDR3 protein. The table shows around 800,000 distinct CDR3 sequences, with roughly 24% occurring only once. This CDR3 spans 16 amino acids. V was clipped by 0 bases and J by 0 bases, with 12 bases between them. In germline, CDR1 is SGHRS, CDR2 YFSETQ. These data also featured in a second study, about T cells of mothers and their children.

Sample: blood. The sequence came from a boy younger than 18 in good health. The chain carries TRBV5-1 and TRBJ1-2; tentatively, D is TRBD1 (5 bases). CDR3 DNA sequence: TGCGCCAGCAGCTTGGAGTCAGGGTCGGCTAACTATGGCTACACCTTC. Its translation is CASSLESGSANYGYTF.